Following are 26 T cell receptor beta chains from one sample sequenced in a study of cytomegalovirus exposure and HLA in healthy donors. Sequencing used immunoSEQ multiplex PCR; TCRdb keeps in-frame clones, though not all of them. In the table there are approximately 60,000 clones, under 95% of which are singletons. The specimen sequenced was PBMCs. The receptors derive from a woman aged 18-35 years in good health and CMV-seronegative.

The rearrangement uses TRBV6-1 and TRBJ2-1, with D possibly TRBD2 on 5 matching bases. Trimming left V 1 base short and J 0 bases short, with 7 bases between. The CDR3 runs to 15 residues. The germline gives CDR1 MNHNS, CDR2 SASEGT. Here the CDR3 DNA reads TGTGCCAGCAGTGAAGATGGGAGCTCCTACAATGAGCAGTTCTTC. It encodes CASSEDGSSYNEQFF.

This clone came up once. The chain couples TRBV27 to TRBJ2-7, with D perhaps TRBD2 (6 bases). Trimming left V 5 bases short and J 0 bases short, with 14 bases between. The CDR3 sequence is 15 residues long. Looked up from germline, CDR1 is MNHEY and CDR2 is SMNVEV (reference sequence). CDR3 residues: CASSGLASFSYEQYF. In nucleotides, the CDR3 is TGTGCCAGCAGTGGGCTAGCGAGTTTCTCCTACGAGCAGTACTTC.

V usage is TRBV2 and J usage is TRBJ2-7, with D unclear. Trimming took 4 bases from V and 2 from J, leaving 6 bases between them. This CDR3 contains 12 residues. Germline V gene sequence: CDR1 SNHLY, CDR2 FYNNEI. CDR3 bases: TGTGCCAGCAGTGTTATTCCCTACGAGCAGTACTTC. Translating it yields CASSVIPYEQYF.

This chain joins TRBV11-1 and TRBJ2-7, with 9 bases aligning to TRBD2. The CDR3 consists of 16 residues. Germline V CDR1 and CDR2: SGHAT, FQDESV (reference sequence). V dropped 2 bases and J dropped 6; count of bases not matched to a gene: 11. This chain's CDR3 is CASSLTAGGISSEQYF. CDR3 nucleotides: TGTGCCAGCAGCTTAACGGCGGGAGGGATTTCGTCCGAGCAGTACTTC.

J is TRBJ2-5 and V is TRBV5-1; TRBD1 agrees at 8 bases. Looked up from germline, CDR1 is SGHRS and CDR2 is YFSETQ. V lost 2 bases, J lost 1 base, and 4 bases stayed unmatched. CDR3 length equals 15 residues. DNA for the CDR3: TGCGCCAGCAGCTTACGGACAGGGCCCCAAGAGACCCAGTACTTC. Its translation: CASSLRTGPQETQYF.

This clone was detected only a few times. V and J are TRBV6-1 and TRBJ1-5; D might be TRBD1 (5 bases). Trimming shortened V by 10 bases and J by 4 bases, and 17 bases separated the two germline ends. Per the germline V gene, CDR1 is MNHNS and CDR2 is SASEGT. The CDR3 has 14 amino acids. For the CDR3, the DNA is TGTGCCACGGAAAGACAGATAGAAAATCAGCCCCAGCATTTT. It specifies CATERQIENQPQHF.

This clone was counted a few times. The chain carries TRBV6-1 and TRBJ1-5; 9 bases are shared with TRBD1. This CDR3 region has 15 residues. Germline lookup yields CDR1 MNHNS and CDR2 SASEGT. Trimming took 6 bases from V and 6 from J; bases not matched to a gene: 9. CDR3 DNA: TGTGCCAGCAGCGAACCCGGGACAGGGAGTCAGCCCCAGCATTTT. Its translation is CASSEPGTGSQPQHF.

The chain couples TRBV11-2 to TRBJ1-2, with D perhaps matching TRBD1 (6 bases). V lost 1 base to trimming and J lost 8 bases, with 17 bases between them. The germline gives CDR1 SGHAT, CDR2 FQNNGV. CDR3 length equals 15 residues. The CDR3 sequence is CASSLVGTNDRGYTF. Here the CDR3 DNA reads TGTGCCAGCAGCTTAGTCGGGACAAACGACCGAGGCTACACCTTC.

The chain couples TRBV6-6 to TRBJ2-3, with 7 bases aligning to TRBD2. The junction had 7 bases not matched to a gene; V was cut back by 2 bases and J by 2 bases. Per germline, CDR1 MNHNY and CDR2 SVGAGI (reference sequence). CDR3 length equals 16 residues. CDR3 sequence: CASSYPASGHTDTQYF. The DNA of the CDR3 is TGTGCCAGCAGTTACCCGGCTAGCGGTCACACAGATACGCAGTATTTT.

The gene calls are TRBV7-2 and TRBJ2-7; D might be TRBD1 (6 bases). Per germline, CDR1 SGHTA and CDR2 FQGNSA. V was cut by 6 bases and J by 1 base, with 13 bases left in between. The CDR3 has 14 residues. CDR3 nucleotides: TGTGCCAGCAGGAAGGGGGACAAATCCTACGAGCAGTACTTC. It codes for CASRKGDKSYEQYF.

This rearrangement joins TRBV5-1 to TRBJ2-2, with D possibly being TRBD1 (6 bases). V was cut by 4 bases and J by 9 bases, with 19 bases left in between. This CDR3 spans 15 amino acids. Germline-derived CDR1 and CDR2 are SGHRS and YFSETQ. Here the CDR3 DNA reads TGCGCCAGCAGCGTGGGCAGGGGCCACGTCCGGGAGCTGTTTTTT. It specifies CASSVGRGHVRELFF.

The chain has TRBV11-2 and TRBJ2-3; D is ambiguous. This CDR3 contains 15 residues. Germline CDR1 reads SGHAT; CDR2 reads FQNNGV. Deletions cut 1 base from V and 0 bases from J, with 8 bases between. For the CDR3, the DNA is TGTGCCAGCAGCTTAGGACGGGTTAGCACAGATACGCAGTATTTT. Protein product: CASSLGRVSTDTQYF.

The chain combines TRBV2 with TRBJ1-5; unclear D gene. The germline gives CDR1 SNHLY, CDR2 FYNNEI. The length of the CDR3 is 18 residues. Trimming removed 4 bases at V and 0 bases at J, with 19 bases between. CDR3 sequence (DNA): TGTGCCAGCAGTGCCGGGAGGGCCCCAAATTATAGCAATCAGCCCCAGCATTTT. Amino acids: CASSAGRAPNYSNQPQHF.

Only one count was recorded for this clone. The chain links TRBV6-1 to TRBJ2-3, with 10 bases aligning to TRBD2. Germline CDR1 MNHNS, CDR2 SASEGT. J gave up 1 base and V 2 bases, and 9 bases lay outside the gene matches. The CDR3 covers 18 residues. CDR3 nucleotides: TGTGCCAGCAGTGAACCAAAAGCGGGGGGGCCTCGCACAGATACGCAGTATTTT. Translating it yields CASSEPKAGGPRTDTQYF.

The CDR3 sequence: CASSFGPEGKLFF. CDR3 DNA: TGTGCCAGCAGTTTCGGACCGGAGGGAAAACTGTTTTTT. The chain employs TRBV27 and TRBJ1-4; D not resolved. The CDR3 extends over 13 amino acids. Germline-derived CDR1 and CDR2 are MNHEY and SMNVEV (reference sequence). Deletions cut 3 bases from V and 10 bases from J, with 12 bases between.

The chain joins TRBV7-9 to TRBJ1-2; 7 nucleotides align to TRBD1. The V and J ends lost 1 base and 4 bases, in that order; junction bases with no gene match: 3. CDR3 length equals 14 residues. Germline loops: CDR1 SEHNR, CDR2 FQNEAQ (reference sequence). CDR3 protein: CASSLVSGGYGYTF. Written as DNA, the CDR3 is TGTGCCAGCAGCTTAGTTTCAGGGGGCTATGGCTACACCTTC.

This clone was seen only a few times. The chain combines TRBV27 with TRBJ2-1; 9 bases map to TRBD1. With V trimmed by 8 bases and J by 8 bases, 10 bases remained unmatched. The CDR3 runs 14 residues. Germline assignment: CDR1 MNHEY and CDR2 SMNVEV (reference sequence). The CDR3, as DNA: TGTGCCAGCCCACGGAGGACAGGGGCATATGAGCAGTTCTTC. This encodes CASPRRTGAYEQFF.

V usage is TRBV5-6 and J usage is TRBJ2-5; the D gene is possibly TRBD1 (5 bases). This CDR3 region has 14 residues. The V end lost 4 bases, the J end lost 3 bases, and 13 bases lay between the germline ends. Per germline, CDR1 SGHDT and CDR2 YYEEEE. CDR3 sequence (DNA): TGTGCCAGCAGCCTGTGGGGCCTCGAAGAGACCCAGTACTTC. Translated, it gives CASSLWGLEETQYF.

The CDR3 region is CASSAGGRNEQYF. DNA for the CDR3: TGTGCCAGCAGCGCAGGGGGACGGAACGAGCAGTACTTC. This sequence joins TRBV9 and TRBJ2-7; 7 bases agree with TRBD1. Per the germline V gene, CDR1 is SGDLS and CDR2 is YYNGEE. V lost 3 bases to trimming and J lost 5 bases; unmatched junction nucleotides: 5. CDR3 length equals 13 residues.

This chain joins TRBV25-1 and TRBJ2-6, with D possibly matching TRBD1 (6 bases). The CDR3 runs to 16 residues. V shed 3 bases and J shed 4 bases, with 13 bases lying between them. Per the germline V gene, CDR1 is MGHDK and CDR2 is SYGVNS. The CDR3 loop is CASSDHPGQGANVLTF. The CDR3 DNA reads as TGTGCCAGCAGTGACCACCCTGGACAGGGGGCCAACGTCCTGACTTTC.

The sample holds a few counts of this clone. The chain joins TRBV25-1 to TRBJ1-6; D not resolved. In germline, CDR1 is MGHDK, CDR2 SYGVNS. Trimming shortened V by 3 bases and J by 2 bases, and 2 bases separated the two germline ends. The CDR3 runs 13 residues. CDR3 residues: CASSDTYNSPLHF. The CDR3 DNA reads as TGTGCCAGCAGTGACACCTATAATTCACCCCTCCACTTT. The full variable domain, in which reference TRBV25-1 and TRBJ1-6 provide the parts outside the CDR3, is EADIYQTPRYLVIGTGKKITLECSQTMGHDKMYWYQQDPGMELHLIHYSYGVNSTEKGDLSSESTVSRIRTEHFPLTLESARPSHTSQYLCASSDTYNSPLHFGNGTRLTVT.

V usage is TRBV4-1 and J usage is TRBJ2-1; 7 bases line up with TRBD2. The ends lost 1 base at V and 3 bases at J; junction bases unmatched: 6. Germline-derived CDR1 and CDR2 are MGHRA and YSYEKL. The CDR3 is made up of 16 amino acids. This CDR3 is CASSQGETSRYNEQFF. The CDR3 nucleotides are TGCGCCAGCAGCCAAGGGGAGACTAGCCGCTACAATGAGCAGTTCTTC.

This sequence joins TRBV19 and TRBJ2-3; D is uncertain. Trimming stripped 5 bases from V and 5 bases from J, with 8 bases between. Germline CDR1 LNHDA, CDR2 SQIVND (reference sequence). This CDR3 contains 12 residues. The CDR3 sequence is CASSPWRDTQYF. As DNA, the CDR3 is TGTGCCAGTAGTCCCTGGAGAGATACGCAGTATTTT.

This clone was seen a single time. The chain couples TRBV5-1 to TRBJ2-1; 9 bases map to TRBD1. The CDR3 spans 15 residues. Germline values: CDR1 SGHRS, CDR2 YFSETQ. With 5 bases clipped from V and 8 bases from J, the junction kept 11 bases outside the gene matches. CDR3 coding DNA: TGCGCCAGCAGGCTGGGACAGGGAGGGCTTGATGAGCAGTTCTTC. The encoded protein is CASRLGQGGLDEQFF.

This CDR3 reads CASSGGTVAYEQYF. The CDR3 DNA is TGTGCCAGTAGTGGTGGGACAGTAGCATACGAGCAGTACTTC. The gene calls are TRBV19 and TRBJ2-7, with 7 nucleotides matching TRBD1. The V gene's germline CDR1 is LNHDA and CDR2 SQIVND (reference sequence). V shed 5 bases, J shed 4 bases, and the junction held 8 bases outside the gene matches. CDR3 length: 14 amino acids.

V is TRBV6-5 and J is TRBJ2-1, with 9 nucleotides matching TRBD1. The V and J ends lost 5 bases and 8 bases, in that order; junction bases with no gene match: 10. This CDR3 is built from 15 residues. CDR1 and CDR2 from the germline V gene are MNHEY and SVGAGI. The CDR3: CASSQIQGAGDEQFF. In DNA form, the CDR3 reads TGTGCCAGCAGTCAGATACAGGGGGCGGGTGATGAGCAGTTCTTC.